This T cell receptor beta chain came from a study of technical replicates of blood from a handful of donors. TCRdb keeps only in-frame clones here, not all; method: immunoSEQ multiplex PCR. The sample holds 84,000 or so clones, roughly 97% seen once. With 5 bases removed from V and 1 base from J, the gap between germline ends came to 8 bases. From germline, CDR1 is SQVTM and CDR2 ANQGSEA. This CDR3 region has 12 residues. The specimen was T cells isolated from PBMCs. The receptor was isolated from a human donor in good health. J is TRBJ1-2 and V is TRBV29-1; D is uncertain. The chain's CDR3 is CSVYSNNYGYTF. The CDR3, as DNA: TGCAGCGTTTACTCGAATAACTATGGCTACACCTTC.